This T cell receptor beta chain was found in a study of response to subunit inactivated influenza vaccine. Findings of the study overall: Authors suggested each seasonal flu vaccination may recruit only limited numbers of new T cells.

TCRdb re-called the RT-PCR reads with MiXCR, one entry per CDR3 protein. This table has approximately 500,000 distinct CDR3 sequences, around 15% appearing once. With regard to this clonotype: Its antigen is unknown.

The CDR3 contains 14 residues. V shed 5 bases, J shed 5 bases, and the junction held 6 bases outside the gene matches. CDR1 is SGHTA and CDR2 is FQGNSA in the germline V gene. The sequencing used PBMCs from blood, collected approximately 13 days after vaccination. This chain uses TRBV7-2 with TRBJ1-2, with 9 bases identical to TRBD1. The source of this sequence is a man aged 45 to 65 who received an inactivated influenza vaccine. CDR3 coding DNA: TGTGCCAGCAGCAAACGGACAGGGGCTTATGGCTACACCTTC. Translated, it gives CASSKRTGAYGYTF.